The 9 T cell receptor beta chains listed next were all sequenced from one sample in a study of shared clonotypes between healthy human individuals. The table came from immunoSEQ multiplex PCR; TCRdb's copy has only in-frame clones and leaves some out. This table holds some 1,600,000 clones, 98% found once. The sequenced sample consisted of naive CD4+ T cells sorted from blood. Described subset: CD45RA+ positively selected. Source of these receptors: a man aged 25 to 40 in good health.

This chain joins TRBV7-2 and TRBJ1-4; no firm D call. Trimming cost V 1 base and J 7 bases, with 7 bases left between them. Germline CDR1 is SGHTA and CDR2 is FQGNSA. This CDR3 spans 13 amino acids. The CDR3 DNA follows: TGTGCCAGCAGCTTAGACCCTGTTGAAAAACTGTTTTTT. This translates into CASSLDPVEKLFF.

This rearrangement joins TRBV10-3 to TRBJ2-2; 12 nucleotides agree with TRBD2. V shed 7 bases and J 7 bases; nucleotides not matched to a gene: 13. The V gene's germline CDR1 is ENHRY and CDR2 SYGVKD. The CDR3 covers 17 residues. CDR3 in amino acids: CAIMTAVRGLAGGELFF. In DNA, the CDR3 is TGTGCCATCATGACGGCCGTGCGGGGACTAGCGGGCGGGGAGCTGTTTTTT.

J is TRBJ1-3 and V is TRBV4-1; 7 bases match TRBD1. The CDR3 is 15 amino acids. Losses at the gene ends were 2 bases for V and 0 bases for J; bases not matched to a gene: 1. Germline CDR1 MGHRA, CDR2 YSYEKL. CDR3 bases: TGCGCCAGCAGCCAACGACAGGGCTCTGGAAACACCATATATTTT. Protein: CASSQRQGSGNTIYF.

The V gene is TRBV9, the J gene TRBJ2-4, with D possibly matching TRBD1 (6 bases). This CDR3 is built from 15 residues. In germline, CDR1 is SGDLS, CDR2 YYNGEE. Trimming pared 0 bases from V and 6 bases from J, leaving 13 bases between. CDR3 nucleotides: TGTGCCAGCAGCGTAGACTGGGGGCGGATAAACATTCAGTACTTC. It is translated as CASSVDWGRINIQYF.

This rearrangement joins TRBV14 to TRBJ2-1; 10 positions match TRBD2. This CDR3 comprises 16 residues. The ends lost 0 bases at V and 6 bases at J; junction bases unmatched: 5. In germline, CDR1 is SGHDN, CDR2 FVKESK. The CDR3 region is CASSQDSLAGVNEQFF. DNA for the CDR3: TGTGCCAGCAGCCAAGACTCCCTAGCGGGAGTCAATGAGCAGTTCTTC.

This clone was observed a single time. The rearrangement uses TRBV29-1 and TRBJ1-1, with D maybe TRBD1 (6 bases). This CDR3 comprises 12 residues. Looked up from germline, CDR1 is SQVTM and CDR2 is ANQGSEA. The germline V and J ends were trimmed by 4 bases and 4 bases, with 10 bases remaining between them. This chain's CDR3 is CSVARTVTEAFF. The CDR3 nucleotides read TGCAGCGTTGCGCGGACAGTCACTGAAGCTTTCTTT.

V is TRBV27 and J is TRBJ1-5; D gene uncertain. Trimming shortened V by 2 bases and J by 4 bases, and 9 bases separated the two germline ends. The germline CDR1 and CDR2 sequences are MNHEY and SMNVEV (reference sequence). This CDR3 is 14 amino acids long. In DNA form, the CDR3 reads TGTGCCAGCAGTTTAGGTCGAGGGAATCAGCCCCAGCATTTT. This sequence encodes CASSLGRGNQPQHF.

To note about this clone: The same CDR3 can be traced to other DNA sequences in this sample. The V gene is TRBV5-1, the J gene TRBJ1-4; D remains ambiguous. V gave up 0 bases and J gave up 0 bases, with 6 bases separating them. The CDR3 has 15 residues. In germline, CDR1 is SGHRS, CDR2 YFSETQ. The CDR3: CASSLGPTTNEKLFF. In DNA, the CDR3 is TGCGCCAGCAGCTTGGGGCCTACAACTAATGAAAAACTGTTTTTT.

The chain couples TRBV15 to TRBJ1-4; 7 bases line up with TRBD1. Per germline, CDR1 LNHNV and CDR2 YYDKDF (reference sequence). This CDR3 contains 15 residues. The V and J ends lost 4 bases and 8 bases, in that order; junction bases with no gene match: 10. In nucleotides, the CDR3 is TGTGCCACCAGCACCCCAGGGGGGAGTGGAGAAAAACTGTTTTTT. This sequence encodes CATSTPGGSGEKLFF.